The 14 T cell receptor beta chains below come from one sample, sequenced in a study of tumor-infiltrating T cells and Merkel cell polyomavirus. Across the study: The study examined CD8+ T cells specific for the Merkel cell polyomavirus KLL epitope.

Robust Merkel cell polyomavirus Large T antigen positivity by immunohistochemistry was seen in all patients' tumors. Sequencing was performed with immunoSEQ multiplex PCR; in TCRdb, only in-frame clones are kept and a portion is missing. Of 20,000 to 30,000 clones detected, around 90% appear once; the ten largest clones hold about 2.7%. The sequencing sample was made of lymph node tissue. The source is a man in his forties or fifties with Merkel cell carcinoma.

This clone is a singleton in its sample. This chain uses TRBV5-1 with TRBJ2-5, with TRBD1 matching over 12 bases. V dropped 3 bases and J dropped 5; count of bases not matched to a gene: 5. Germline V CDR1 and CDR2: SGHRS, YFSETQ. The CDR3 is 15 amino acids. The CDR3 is CASSWGQGAGETQYF. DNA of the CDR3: TGCGCCAGCAGCTGGGGACAGGGGGCTGGGGAGACCCAGTACTTC.

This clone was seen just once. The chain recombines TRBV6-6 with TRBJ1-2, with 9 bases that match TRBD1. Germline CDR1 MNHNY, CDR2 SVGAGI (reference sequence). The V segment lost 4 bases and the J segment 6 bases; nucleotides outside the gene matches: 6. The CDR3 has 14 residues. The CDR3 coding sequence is TGTGCCAGCAGTTCCGGGACAGGGAATAATGGCTACACCTTC. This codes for CASSSGTGNNGYTF.

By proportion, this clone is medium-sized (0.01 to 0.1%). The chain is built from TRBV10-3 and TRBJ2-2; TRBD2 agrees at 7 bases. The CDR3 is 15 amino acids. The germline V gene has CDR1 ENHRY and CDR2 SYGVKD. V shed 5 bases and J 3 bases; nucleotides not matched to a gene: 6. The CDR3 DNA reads TGTGCCATCAGTCGCCAGCGGGACGACACCGGGGAGCTGTTTTTT. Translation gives CAISRQRDDTGELFF.

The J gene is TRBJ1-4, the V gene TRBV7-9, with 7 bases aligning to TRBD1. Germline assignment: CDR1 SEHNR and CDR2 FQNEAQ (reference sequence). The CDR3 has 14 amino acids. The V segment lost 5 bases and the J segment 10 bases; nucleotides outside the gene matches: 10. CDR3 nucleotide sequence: TGTGCCAGCAGCGGGGCGCGACAGGGTGGAAAACTGTTTTTT. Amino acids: CASSGARQGGKLFF.

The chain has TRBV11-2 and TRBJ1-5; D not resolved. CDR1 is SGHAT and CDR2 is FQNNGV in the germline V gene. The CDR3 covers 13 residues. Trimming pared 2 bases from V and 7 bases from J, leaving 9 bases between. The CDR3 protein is CASSLSEGQPQHF. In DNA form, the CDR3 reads TGTGCCAGCAGCTTATCCGAGGGACAGCCCCAGCATTTT.

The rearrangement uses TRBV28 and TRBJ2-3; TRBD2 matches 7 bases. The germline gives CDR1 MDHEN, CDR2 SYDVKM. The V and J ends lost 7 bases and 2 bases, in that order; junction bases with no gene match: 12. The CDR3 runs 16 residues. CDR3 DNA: TGTGCCAGCACCCCCGCTGGCGGGGGAGCCACAGATACGCAGTATTTT. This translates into CASTPAGGGATDTQYF.

CDR3 region: CASSGGTATGNTIYF. The DNA for the CDR3 is TGCGCCAGCAGTGGGGGGACAGCTACTGGAAACACCATATATTTT. The chain joins TRBV10-1 to TRBJ1-3, with 7 bases that match TRBD1. The CDR3 loop spans 15 amino acids. Germline loops: CDR1 WNHNN, CDR2 SYGVQD (reference sequence). Trimming took 4 bases from V and 2 from J; bases not matched to a gene: 5.

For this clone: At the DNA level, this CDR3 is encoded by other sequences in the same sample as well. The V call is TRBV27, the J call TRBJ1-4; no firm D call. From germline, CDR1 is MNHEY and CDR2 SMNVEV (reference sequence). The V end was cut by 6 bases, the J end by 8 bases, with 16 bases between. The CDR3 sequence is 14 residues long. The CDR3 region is CASRNRERKEKLFF. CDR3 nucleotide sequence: TGTGCCAGCAGAAACCGGGAGCGAAAGGAAAAACTGTTTTTT. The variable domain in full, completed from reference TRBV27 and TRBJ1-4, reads EAQVTQNPRYLITVTGKKLTVTCSQNMNHEYMSWYRQDPGLGLRQIYYSMNVEVTDKGDVPEGYKVSRKEKRNFPLILESPSPNQTSLYFCASRNRERKEKLFFGSGTQLSVL.

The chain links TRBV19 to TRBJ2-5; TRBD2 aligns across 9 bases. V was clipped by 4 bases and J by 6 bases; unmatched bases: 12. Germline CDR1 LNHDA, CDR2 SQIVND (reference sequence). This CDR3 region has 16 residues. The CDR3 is CASSRGSGTSSQTQYF. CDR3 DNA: TGTGCCAGTAGTAGGGGCTCCGGGACTAGCTCTCAGACCCAGTACTTC.

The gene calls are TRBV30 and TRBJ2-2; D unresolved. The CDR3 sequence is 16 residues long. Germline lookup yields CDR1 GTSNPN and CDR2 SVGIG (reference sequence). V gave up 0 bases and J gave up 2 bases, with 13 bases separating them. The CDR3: CAWSVKKQINTGELFF. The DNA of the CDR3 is TGTGCCTGGAGTGTTAAAAAACAGATTAACACCGGGGAGCTGTTTTTT.

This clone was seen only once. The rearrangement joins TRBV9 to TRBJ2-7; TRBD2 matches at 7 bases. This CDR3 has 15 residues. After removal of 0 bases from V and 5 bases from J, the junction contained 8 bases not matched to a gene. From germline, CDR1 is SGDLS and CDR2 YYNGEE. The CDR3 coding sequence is TGTGCCAGCAGCGTAGGGGAGGGTTCGCAGGACGAGCAGTACTTC. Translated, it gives CASSVGEGSQDEQYF.

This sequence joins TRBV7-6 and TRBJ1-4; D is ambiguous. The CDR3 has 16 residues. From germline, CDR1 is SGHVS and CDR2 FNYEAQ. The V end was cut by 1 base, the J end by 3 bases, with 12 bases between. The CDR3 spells CASSLGSSSANEKLFF. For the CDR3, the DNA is TGTGCCAGCAGCTTAGGATCGAGTTCGGCTAATGAAAAACTGTTTTTT.

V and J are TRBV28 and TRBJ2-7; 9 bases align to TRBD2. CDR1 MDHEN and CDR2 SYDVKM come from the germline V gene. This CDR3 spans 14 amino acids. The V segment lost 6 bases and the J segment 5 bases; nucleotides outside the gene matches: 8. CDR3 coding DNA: TGTGCCAGCAGGGCGGGGGGGTTTCTGCACGAGCAGTACTTC. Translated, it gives CASRAGGFLHEQYF.

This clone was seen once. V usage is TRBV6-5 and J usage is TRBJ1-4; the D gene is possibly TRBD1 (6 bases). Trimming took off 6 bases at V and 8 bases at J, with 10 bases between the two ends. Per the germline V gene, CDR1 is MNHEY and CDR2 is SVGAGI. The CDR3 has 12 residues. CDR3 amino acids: CASRDRHEKLFF. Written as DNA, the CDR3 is TGTGCCAGCAGAGACAGGCACGAAAAACTGTTTTTT.